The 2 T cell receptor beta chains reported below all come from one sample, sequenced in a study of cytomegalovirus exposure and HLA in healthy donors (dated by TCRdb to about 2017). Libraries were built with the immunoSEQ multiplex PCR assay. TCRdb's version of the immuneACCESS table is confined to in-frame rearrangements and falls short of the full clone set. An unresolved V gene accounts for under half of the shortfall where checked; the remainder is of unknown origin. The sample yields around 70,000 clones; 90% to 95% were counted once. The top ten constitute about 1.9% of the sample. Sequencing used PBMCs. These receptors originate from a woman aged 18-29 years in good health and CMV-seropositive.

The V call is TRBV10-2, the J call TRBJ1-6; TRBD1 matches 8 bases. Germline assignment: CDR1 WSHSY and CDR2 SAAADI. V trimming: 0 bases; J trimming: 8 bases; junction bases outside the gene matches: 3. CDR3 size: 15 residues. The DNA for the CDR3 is TGCGCCAGCAGTGAGTCGGCAGGGGGCCATTCACCCCTCCACTTT. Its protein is CASSESAGGHSPLHF.

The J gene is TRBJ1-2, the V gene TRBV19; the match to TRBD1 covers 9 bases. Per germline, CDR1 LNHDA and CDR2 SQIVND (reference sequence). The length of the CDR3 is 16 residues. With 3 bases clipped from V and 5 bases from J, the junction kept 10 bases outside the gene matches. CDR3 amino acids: CASSIPSGDRVYGYTF. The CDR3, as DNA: TGTGCCAGTAGTATTCCGTCAGGGGACAGGGTGTATGGCTACACCTTC.